The rows below give T cell receptor beta chains drawn from one sample of a study of CD8 T cells in Susac syndrome. MiXCR, applied by TCRdb to the immunoSEQ multiplex PCR reads, yields one record per CDR3 protein. The table shows approximately 200,000 distinct CDR3 sequences, with about 94% occurring only once. Material: CD4+ T cells from PBMCs. The receptors come from a human donor with multiple sclerosis. CDR3s include the opening cysteine and the closing phenylalanine or tryptophan. D genes are given only for firm matches. Clone size is shown for a subset of rows, as once, few, many or a class of expanded clone.

j_call	clone_size	d_call	v_call	cdr3_aa	cdr3_nt
TRBJ2-7	-	TRBD1	TRBV18	CASSPSTGLSYEQYF	TGTGCCAGCTCACCTTCGACAGGGCTATCGTACGAGCAGTACTTC
TRBJ2-1	-	TRBD2	TRBV6-2/TRBV6-3	CASSLPSGANYNEQFF	TGTGCCAGCAGCCTCCCTAGCGGGGCCAACTACAATGAGCAGTTCTTC
TRBJ2-2	-	-	TRBV2	CASSEAEYTGELFF	TGTGCCAGCAGTGAAGCGGAGTACACCGGGGAGCTGTTTTTT
TRBJ2-7	-	-	TRBV9	CASSVQGSYEQYF	TGTGCCAGCAGCGTACAGGGATCGTACGAGCAGTACTTC
TRBJ1-2	-	-	TRBV6-6	CASSYSPPGANYGYTF	TGTGCCAGCAGTTACTCCCCCCCGGGGGCTAACTATGGCTACACCTTC
TRBJ2-1	-	TRBD1	TRBV4-1	CASSRQGDNEQFF	TGCGCCAGCAGTCGACAGGGGGACAATGAGCAGTTCTTC
TRBJ2-7	few	TRBD2	TRBV7-2	CASSLTSGGSYEQYF	TGTGCCAGCAGCCTGACTAGCGGGGGGTCCTACGAGCAGTACTTC
TRBJ1-1	-	-	TRBV29-1	CSVVTQENTEAFF	TGCAGCGTTGTGACACAGGAGAACACTGAAGCTTTCTTT
TRBJ1-2	-	TRBD1	TRBV7-2	CASSSPLQGANYGYTF	TGTGCCAGCAGCAGCCCTCTTCAGGGGGCTAACTATGGCTACACCTTC
TRBJ1-2	-	TRBD1	TRBV20-1	CSAIPATGNYGYTF	TGCAGTGCCATCCCCGCGACAGGGAACTATGGCTACACCTTC
TRBJ1-2	-	-	TRBV15	CATSRRTTGYGYTF	TGTGCCACCAGCAGAAGAACTACTGGCTATGGCTACACCTTC
TRBJ1-1	-	-	TRBV29-1	CSVEKGDNTEAFF	TGCAGCGTTGAGAAGGGGGACAACACTGAAGCTTTCTTT
TRBJ2-6	-	-	TRBV12-3/TRBV12-4	CASSPGVWGANVLTF	TGTGCCAGCAGCCCAGGTGTGTGGGGGGCCAACGTCCTGACTTTC
TRBJ2-3	-	-	TRBV10-3	CAISPSTDTQYF	TGTGCCATCAGCCCCTCCACAGATACGCAGTATTTT